This T cell receptor (beta chain) was profiled in a study of blood T cell repertoires in COVID-19. Across the study: The analysed material was cDNA or gDNA that came from T cells, B-cell-depleted T cells, or PBMCs.

This clone came up a few times. The trim removed 6 bases at V and 5 bases at J, leaving 6 bases unmatched. The CDR3 loop spans 14 amino acids. The germline V gene has CDR1 MNHEY and CDR2 SMNVEV (reference sequence). Original processing methods: Cell counts per sample came from amplifying reference gene primers. The assay was immunoSEQ multiplex PCR, and TCRdb's table has in-frame clones only and misses some. V, J and clone size derive from that table, while D and trimming were established from the DNA sequence. The sample includes around 280,000 clones, about nine tenths of them seen just once. This clonotype was sampled from a woman aged 30 to 39 with COVID-19, enrolled during active disease. The source material was peripheral blood. This sequence joins TRBV27 and TRBJ2-7; 11 bases map to TRBD1. CDR3 protein: CASRDRGRPDEQYF. Written as DNA, the CDR3 is TGTGCCAGCAGGGACAGGGGGCGACCGGACGAGCAGTACTTC.